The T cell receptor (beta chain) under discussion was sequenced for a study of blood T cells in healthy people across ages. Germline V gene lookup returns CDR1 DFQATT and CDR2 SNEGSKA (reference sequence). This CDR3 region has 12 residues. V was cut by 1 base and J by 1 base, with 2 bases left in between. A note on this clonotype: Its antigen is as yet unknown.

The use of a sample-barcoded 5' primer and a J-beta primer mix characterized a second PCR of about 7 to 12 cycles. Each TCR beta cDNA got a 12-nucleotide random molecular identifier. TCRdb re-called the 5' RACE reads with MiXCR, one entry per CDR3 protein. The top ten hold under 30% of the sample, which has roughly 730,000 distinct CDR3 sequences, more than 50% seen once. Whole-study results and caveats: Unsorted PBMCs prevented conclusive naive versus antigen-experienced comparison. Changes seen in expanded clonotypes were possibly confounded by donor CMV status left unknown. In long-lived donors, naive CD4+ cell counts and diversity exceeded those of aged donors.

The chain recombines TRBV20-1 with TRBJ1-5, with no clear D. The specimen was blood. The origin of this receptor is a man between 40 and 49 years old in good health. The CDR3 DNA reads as TGCAGTGCTAGAGCGAGCAATCAGCCCCAGCATTTT. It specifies CSARASNQPQHF.